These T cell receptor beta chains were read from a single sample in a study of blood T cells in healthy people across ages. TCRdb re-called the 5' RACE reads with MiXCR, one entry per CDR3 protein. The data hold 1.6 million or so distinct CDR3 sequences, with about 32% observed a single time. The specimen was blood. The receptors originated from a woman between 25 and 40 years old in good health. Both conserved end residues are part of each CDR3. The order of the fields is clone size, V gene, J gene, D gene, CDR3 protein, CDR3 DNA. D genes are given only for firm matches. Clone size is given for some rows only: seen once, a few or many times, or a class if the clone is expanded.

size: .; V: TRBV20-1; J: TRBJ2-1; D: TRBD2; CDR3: CSATSGGASDDEQFF; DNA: TGCAGTGCTACTAGCGGGGGGGCTTCCGACGATGAGCAGTTCTTC
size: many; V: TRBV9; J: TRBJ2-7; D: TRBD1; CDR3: CASSSTGTGNEQYF; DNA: TGTGCCAGCAGTTCAACCGGGACAGGGAACGAGCAGTACTTC
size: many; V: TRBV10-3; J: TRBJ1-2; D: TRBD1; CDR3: CASDTGGHGYTF; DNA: TGTGCCAGCGATACAGGGGGGCATGGCTACACCTTC
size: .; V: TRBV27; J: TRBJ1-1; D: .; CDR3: CASSLLGGPDTEAFF; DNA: TGTGCCAGCAGTTTACTCGGAGGCCCGGACACTGAAGCTTTCTTT
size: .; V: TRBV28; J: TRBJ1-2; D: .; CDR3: CASSLRTVSGYTF; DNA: TGTGCCAGCAGCCTCAGGACAGTTAGTGGCTACACCTTC
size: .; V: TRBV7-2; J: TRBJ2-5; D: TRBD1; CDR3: CASSLEGQSIETQYF; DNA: TGTGCCAGCAGCTTAGAGGGACAGTCGATAGAGACCCAGTACTTC
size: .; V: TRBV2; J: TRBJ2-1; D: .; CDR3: CASSLSPGAQGFF; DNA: TGTGCCAGCAGTCTCTCCCCTGGGGCCCAGGGGTTCTTC
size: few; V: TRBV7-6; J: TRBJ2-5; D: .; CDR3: CASSSTLETQYF; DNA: TGTGCCAGCAGCTCGACTTTAGAGACCCAGTACTTC
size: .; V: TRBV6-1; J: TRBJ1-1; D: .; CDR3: CASSARGDTEAFF; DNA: TGTGCCAGTTCGGCGAGGGGGGACACTGAAGCTTTCTTT
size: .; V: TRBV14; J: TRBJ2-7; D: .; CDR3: CASSPPDGAIYEQYF; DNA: TGTGCCAGCAGCCCTCCGGACGGAGCGATTTACGAGCAGTACTTC
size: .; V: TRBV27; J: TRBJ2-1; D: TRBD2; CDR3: CAREGLAGLSSYNEQFF; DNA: TGTGCCAGGGAGGGACTAGCGGGACTTAGCTCCTACAATGAGCAGTTCTTC
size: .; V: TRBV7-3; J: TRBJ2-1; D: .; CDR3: CASSSQGGGYSSSYNEQFF; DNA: TGTGCCAGCAGCTCCCAGGGGGGAGGGTACTCCAGCTCCTACAATGAGCAGTTCTTC
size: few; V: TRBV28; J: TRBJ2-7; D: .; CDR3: CASRMKGDVLEQYF; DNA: TGTGCCAGCAGGATGAAGGGAGATGTGCTCGAGCAGTACTTC
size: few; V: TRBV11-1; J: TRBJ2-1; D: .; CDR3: CASSLALGAGEGWLSYNEQFF; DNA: TGTGCCAGCAGCTTAGCGCTTGGAGCAGGGGAGGGTTGGTTGTCCTACAATGAGCAGTTCTTC
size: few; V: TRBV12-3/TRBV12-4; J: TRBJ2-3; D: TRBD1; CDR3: CASSLDRAADVQYF; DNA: TGTGCCAGCAGTCTCGACAGGGCCGCAGATGTGCAGTATTTT
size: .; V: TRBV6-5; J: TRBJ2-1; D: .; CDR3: CVSSYSGRLSYNEQFF; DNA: TGTGTCAGCAGTTACTCCGGACGGTTATCCTACAATGAGCAGTTCTTC
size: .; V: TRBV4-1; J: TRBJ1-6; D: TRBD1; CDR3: CASSLQISLGTVNSPLHF; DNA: TGCGCCAGCAGTCTTCAAATATCCTTAGGGACAGTAAATTCACCCCTCCACTTT
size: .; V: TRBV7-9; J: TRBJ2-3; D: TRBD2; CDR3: CASSSPGLAGVRDTQYF; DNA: TGTGCCAGCAGCTCGCCAGGACTAGCGGGAGTTCGAGATACGCAGTATTTT
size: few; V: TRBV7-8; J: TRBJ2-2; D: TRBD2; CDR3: CASSLPPRRGGGNTGELFF; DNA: TGTGCCAGCAGCTTACCCCCACGGCGGGGGGGCGGGAACACCGGGGAGCTGTTTTTT
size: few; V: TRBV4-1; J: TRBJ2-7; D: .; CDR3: CASSQGERGEQYF; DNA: TGCGCCAGCAGCCAAGGTGAGAGGGGCGAGCAGTACTTC
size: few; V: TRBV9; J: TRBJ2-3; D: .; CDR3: CASSSPGQNTDTQYF; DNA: TGTGCCAGCAGTTCGCCGGGACAAAACACAGATACGCAGTATTTT
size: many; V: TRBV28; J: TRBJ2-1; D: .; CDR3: CASSLYGWGNEQFF; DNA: TGTGCCAGCAGTTTATACGGATGGGGGAATGAGCAGTTCTTC
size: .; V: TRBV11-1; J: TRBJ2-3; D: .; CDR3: CASSLAALLPWAGSSTDTQYF; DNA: TGTGCCAGCAGCTTAGCGGCCCTCCTTCCCTGGGCGGGATCCAGCACAGATACGCAGTATTTT
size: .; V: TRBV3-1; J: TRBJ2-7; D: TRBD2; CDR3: CASSQGREVTYYEQYF; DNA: TGTGCCAGCAGCCAAGGGCGGGAGGTTACCTATTACGAGCAGTACTTC
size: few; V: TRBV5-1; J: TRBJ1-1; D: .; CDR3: CASSSLTGMNTEAFF; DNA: TGCGCCAGCAGCTCGTTGACAGGAATGAACACTGAAGCTTTCTTT
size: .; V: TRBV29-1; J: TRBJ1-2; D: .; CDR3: CSVFGQTGYTF; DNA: TGCAGCGTTTTTGGACAGACTGGGTACACCTTC
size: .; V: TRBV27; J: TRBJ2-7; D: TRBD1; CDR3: CASSLSGTGFSYEQYF; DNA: TGTGCCAGCAGTCTATCCGGGACAGGGTTCTCCTACGAGCAGTACTTC
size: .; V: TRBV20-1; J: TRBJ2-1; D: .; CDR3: CSARQTTYNEQFF; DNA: TGCAGTGCCCGACAAACGACCTACAATGAGCAGTTCTTC
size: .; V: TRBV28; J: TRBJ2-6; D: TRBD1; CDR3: CASSLGGQGASGANVLTF; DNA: TGTGCCAGCAGTTTGGGTGGACAGGGGGCATCTGGGGCCAACGTCCTGACTTTC
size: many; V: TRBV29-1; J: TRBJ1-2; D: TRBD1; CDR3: CSVATGNYGYTF; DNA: TGCAGCGTCGCGACAGGGAACTATGGCTACACCTTC
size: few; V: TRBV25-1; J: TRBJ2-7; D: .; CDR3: CAGSDSYEQYF; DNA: TGTGCCGGCAGTGACAGCTACGAGCAGTACTTC
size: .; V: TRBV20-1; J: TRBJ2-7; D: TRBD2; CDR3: CSARNPLREGPYEQYF; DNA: TGCAGTGCTCGTAACCCCTTGCGGGAGGGCCCGTACGAGCAGTACTTC
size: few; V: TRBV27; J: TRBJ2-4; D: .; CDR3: CASSLRRGVKNIQYF; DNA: TGTGCCAGCAGTTTACGCAGGGGCGTTAAAAACATTCAGTACTTC
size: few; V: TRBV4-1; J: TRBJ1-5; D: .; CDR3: CASSQEGGVSNQPQHF; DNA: TGCGCCAGCAGCCAAGAAGGAGGGGTTAGCAATCAGCCCCAGCATTTT
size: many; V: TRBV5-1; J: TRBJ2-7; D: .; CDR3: CASSLDRDTYEQYF; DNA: TGCGCCAGCAGCTTGGACAGGGATACCTACGAGCAGTACTTC
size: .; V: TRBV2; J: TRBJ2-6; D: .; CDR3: CASTNGLSGANVLTF; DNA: TGTGCCAGCACCAACGGACTATCTGGGGCCAACGTCCTGACTTTC
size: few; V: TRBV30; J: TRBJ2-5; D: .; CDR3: CAGGGTSKETQYF; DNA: TGTGCCGGAGGGGGTACTAGCAAAGAGACCCAGTACTTC
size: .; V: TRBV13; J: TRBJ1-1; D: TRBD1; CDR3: CASSLDIQGAMNTEAFF; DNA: TGTGCCAGCAGCTTAGACATACAGGGGGCCATGAACACTGAAGCTTTCTTT
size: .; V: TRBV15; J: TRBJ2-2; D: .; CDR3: CATRTGTLTGELFF; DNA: TGTGCCACCAGAACCGGGACTCTAACCGGGGAGCTGTTTTTT
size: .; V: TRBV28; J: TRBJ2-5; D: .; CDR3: CASSLWGLKQETQYF; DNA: TGTGCCAGCAGTTTATGGGGACTTAAACAAGAGACCCAGTACTTC
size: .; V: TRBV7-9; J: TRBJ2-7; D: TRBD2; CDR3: CASSRIAGGEQYF; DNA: TGTGCCAGCAGCCGGATAGCGGGAGGCGAGCAGTACTTC
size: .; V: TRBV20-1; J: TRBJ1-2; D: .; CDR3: CSARPPLTATYGYTF; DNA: TGCAGTGCTAGACCCCCCCTGACAGCAACCTATGGCTACACCTTC
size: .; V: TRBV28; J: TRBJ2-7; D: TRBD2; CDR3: CASSSFPGTSGRYEQYF; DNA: TGTGCCAGCAGTTCATTTCCCGGGACTAGCGGGAGATACGAGCAGTACTTC
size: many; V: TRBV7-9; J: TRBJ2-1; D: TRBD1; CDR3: CASSQPIDRGRRNEQFF; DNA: TGTGCCAGCAGCCAGCCTATAGACAGGGGGCGTAGGAATGAGCAGTTCTTC
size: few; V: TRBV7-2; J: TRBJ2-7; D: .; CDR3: CASSYDITYEQYF; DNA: TGTGCCAGCAGTTACGACATAACCTACGAGCAGTACTTC
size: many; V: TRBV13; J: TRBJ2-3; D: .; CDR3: CASSLHSDTQYF; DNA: TGTGCCAGCAGCTTACATTCAGATACGCAGTATTTT